The present T cell receptor beta chain was sequenced within a study of blood T cell repertoires in COVID-19 (dated by TCRdb to 2020 to 2021). For the wider study: Collaborator samples came from the United States, Italy and Spain and covered acute and convalescent phases of COVID-19. The prospective study material was composed of cDNA or gDNA derived from T cells, B-cell-depleted T cells, or PBMCs. Deeply sampled blood TCRbeta repertoires from subjects exposed to, actively infected with, or recovered from COVID-19 were included in the dataset. The repertoires were made available in a free public database intended to serve as a resource for research on the immune response to SARS-CoV-2. Samples came from the ongoing ImmuneRACE study (first 160 participants) plus 1,254 subjects from 6 global collaborators. Sample metadata almost always included a de-identified subject ID, COVID-19 status, age in years and sex. Where HLA class I and class II types were available, the types were taken from metadata supplied by the sample provider, not from assay-based typing.

From the germline V gene, CDR1 is SGHTA and CDR2 is FQGNSA. V ends up 4 bases short and J 10 bases short, with an unmatched junction base count of 16. Its CDR3 holds 16 amino acids, cysteine through phenylalanine. The retained sequence is limited to the CDR3, 48 bases, with the frame set at the first base. What the study reported, not specific to this receptor: Clinical and demographic metadata were provided uncurated, with the amount varying by source and participant.

TCRbeta CDR3 regions were amplified from genomic DNA using the immunoSEQ Assay, a bias-controlled multiplex PCR. The study's processing was this. Nucleated cell counts per sample were estimated from amplification of reference gene primers within the assay. Sequence reads were collapsed and filtered to measure the absolute abundance of every unique TCRbeta CDR3 rearrangement. For each sample, productive Simpson clonality was calculated by taking the square root of Simpson's diversity index across productive rearrangements. TCRdb retrieved this table from immuneACCESS and kept in-frame rearrangements only. Not all clones are present; in checked studies, unresolved V genes account for under half, and no reason is known for the remainder. For V, J and clone size, that table is used; D and trimming come from the DNA. The sample profile shows 9,500 to 15,000 clones; 71% of them were found once. The top ten clones comprise 6% of the sample.

In regard to this clone: Its antigen is still unknown. No clone much larger than this one lies a single base away; base qualities are absent.

In Seattle, one collaborating source enrolled patients while the infection was active and tracked those patients longitudinally over the course of disease. Collaborating institutions collected whole blood in K2EDTA tubes following their own protocols. For TCRbeta analysis, collaborators shipped samples as frozen whole blood, isolated PBMCs, or DNA extracted from either of those sample types. The sequenced material came from peripheral blood. The clonotype was recovered from a man between 60 and 75 years old with COVID-19, enrolled during active disease. The chain uses TRBV7-2 and TRBJ2-3, and TRBD1 matches 8 of the central bases. The bases read TGTGCCAGCAGCTACTATCAGGGGGCTGGTGGAACATCGCAGTATTTT. It translates as CASSYYQGAGGTSQYF.